This T cell receptor (beta chain) was found in a study of CD8 T cells in Susac syndrome. After extraction with the RNeasy kit, roughly 0.5 to 1 ug of the RNA was reverse transcribed using random hexamers. TCRdb used MiXCR to reprocess the immunoSEQ multiplex PCR reads, holding one entry per CDR3 protein. The sample lists about 150,000 distinct CDR3 sequences; 94% were seen once. CDR1 and CDR2 from the germline V gene are MNHEY and SVGAGI. V was trimmed by 0 bases and J by 0 bases, leaving 18 bases between them. CDR3 length: 20 residues. This clonotype has just one count. The genes are TRBV6-5 and TRBJ1-6, with D maybe TRBD1 (6 bases). The sequenced sample consisted of CD8+ T cells from PBMCs. The source is a human donor with multiple sclerosis. The CDR3 loop is CASSYSRTEALNSYNSPLHF. The DNA for the CDR3 is TGTGCCAGCAGTTACTCGAGGACAGAAGCTTTGAACTCCTATAATTCACCCCTCCACTTT.